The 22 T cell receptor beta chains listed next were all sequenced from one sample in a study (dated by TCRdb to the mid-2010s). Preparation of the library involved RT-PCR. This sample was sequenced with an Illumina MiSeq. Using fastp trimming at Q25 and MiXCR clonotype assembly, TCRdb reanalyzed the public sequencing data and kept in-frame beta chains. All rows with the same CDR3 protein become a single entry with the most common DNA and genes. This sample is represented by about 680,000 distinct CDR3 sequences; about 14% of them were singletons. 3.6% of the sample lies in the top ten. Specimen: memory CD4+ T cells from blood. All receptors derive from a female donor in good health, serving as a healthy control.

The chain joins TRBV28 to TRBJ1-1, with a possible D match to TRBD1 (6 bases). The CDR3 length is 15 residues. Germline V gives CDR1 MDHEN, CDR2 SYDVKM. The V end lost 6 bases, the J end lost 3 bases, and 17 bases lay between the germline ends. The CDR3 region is CASSPEGGVDTEAFF. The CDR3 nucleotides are TGTGCCAGCAGCCCCGAGGGGGGCGTGGACACTGAAGCTTTCTTT.

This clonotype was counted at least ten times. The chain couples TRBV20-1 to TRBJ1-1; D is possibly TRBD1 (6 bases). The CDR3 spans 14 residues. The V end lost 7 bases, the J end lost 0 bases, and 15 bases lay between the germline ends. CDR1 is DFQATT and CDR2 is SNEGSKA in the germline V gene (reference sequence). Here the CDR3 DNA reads TGCAGTGGTGATCACGGGGGGCTGAACACTGAAGCTTTCTTT. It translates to CSGDHGGLNTEAFF.

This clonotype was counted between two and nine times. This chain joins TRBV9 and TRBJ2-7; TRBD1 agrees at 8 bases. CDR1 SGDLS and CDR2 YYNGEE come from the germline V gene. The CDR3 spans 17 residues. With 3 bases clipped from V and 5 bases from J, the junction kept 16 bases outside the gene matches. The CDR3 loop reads CASSGAGGGFVVHEQYF. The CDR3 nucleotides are TGTGCCAGCAGCGGGGCAGGGGGCGGATTTGTAGTCCACGAGCAGTACTTC.

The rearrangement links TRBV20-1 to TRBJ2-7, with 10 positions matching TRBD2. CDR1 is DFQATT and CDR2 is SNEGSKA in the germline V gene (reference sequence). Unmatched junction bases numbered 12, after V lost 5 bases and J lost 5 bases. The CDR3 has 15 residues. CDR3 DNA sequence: TGCAGTGCTGACAGTAGCGGGAGGTGGTCGGACGAGCAGTACTTC. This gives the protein CSADSSGRWSDEQYF.

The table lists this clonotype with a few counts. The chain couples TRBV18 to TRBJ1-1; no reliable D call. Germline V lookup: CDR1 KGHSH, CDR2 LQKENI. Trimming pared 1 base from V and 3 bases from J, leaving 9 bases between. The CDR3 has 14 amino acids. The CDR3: CASSPQEADTEAFF. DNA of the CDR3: TGTGCCAGCTCACCACAGGAGGCAGACACTGAAGCTTTCTTT.

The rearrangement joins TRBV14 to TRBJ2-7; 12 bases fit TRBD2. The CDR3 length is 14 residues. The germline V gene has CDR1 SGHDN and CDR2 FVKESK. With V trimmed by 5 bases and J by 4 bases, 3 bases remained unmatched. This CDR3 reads CASSWTSGIYEQYF. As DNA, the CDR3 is TGTGCCAGCAGCTGGACTAGCGGGATTTACGAGCAGTACTTC.

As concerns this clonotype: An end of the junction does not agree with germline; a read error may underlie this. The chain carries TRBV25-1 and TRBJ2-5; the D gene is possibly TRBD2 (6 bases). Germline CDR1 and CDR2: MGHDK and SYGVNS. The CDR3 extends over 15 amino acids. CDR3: CASSEFQGAGETQYF. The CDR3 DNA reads TGTGCCAGCAGCGAATTTCAGGGCGCGGGGGAGACCCAGTACTTC.

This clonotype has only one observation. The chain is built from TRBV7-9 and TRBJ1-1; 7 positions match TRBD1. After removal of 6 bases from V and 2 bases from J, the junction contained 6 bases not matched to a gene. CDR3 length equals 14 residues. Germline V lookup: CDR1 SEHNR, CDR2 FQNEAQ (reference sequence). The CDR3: CASRFGTVNTEAFF. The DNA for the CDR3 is TGTGCCAGCAGGTTCGGGACAGTCAACACTGAAGCTTTCTTT.

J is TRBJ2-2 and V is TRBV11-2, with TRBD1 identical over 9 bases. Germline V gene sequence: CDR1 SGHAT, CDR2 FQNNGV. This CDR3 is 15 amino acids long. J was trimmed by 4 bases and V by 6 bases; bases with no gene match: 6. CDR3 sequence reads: CASRPGTGPTGELFF. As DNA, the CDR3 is TGTGCCAGCAGACCCGGGACAGGGCCCACCGGGGAGCTGTTTTTT. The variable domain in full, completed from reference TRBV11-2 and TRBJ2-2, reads EAGVAQSPRYKIIEKRQSVAFWCNPISGHATLYWYQQILGQGPKLLIQFQNNGVVDDSQLPKDRFSAERLKGVDSTLKIQPAKLEDSAVYLCASRPGTGPTGELFFGEGSRLTVL.

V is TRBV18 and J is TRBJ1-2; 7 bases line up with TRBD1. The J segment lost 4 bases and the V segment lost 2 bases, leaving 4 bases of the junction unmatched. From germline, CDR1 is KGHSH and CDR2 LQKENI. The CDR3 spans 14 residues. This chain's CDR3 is CASSPEAGGYGYTF. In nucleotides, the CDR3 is TGTGCCAGCTCACCAGAGGCAGGGGGCTATGGCTACACCTTC. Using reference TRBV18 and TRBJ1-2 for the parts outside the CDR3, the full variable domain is NAGVMQNPRHLVRRRGQEARLRCSPMKGHSHVYWYRQLPEEGLKFMVYLQKENIIDESGMPKERFSAEFPKEGPSILRIQQVVRGDSAAYFCASSPEAGGYGYTFGSGTRLTVV.

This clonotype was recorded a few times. The CDR3 region is CASSLTAGGAQPQHF. CDR3 DNA: TGTGCCAGCAGCCTTACGGCGGGGGGAGCTCAGCCCCAGCATTTT. The V gene is TRBV27, the J gene TRBJ1-5; D perhaps matches TRBD1 (5 bases). V was pared by 6 bases and J by 6 bases, with 18 bases between. The CDR3 is 15 amino acids. The germline CDR1 and CDR2 sequences are MNHEY and SMNVEV (reference sequence).

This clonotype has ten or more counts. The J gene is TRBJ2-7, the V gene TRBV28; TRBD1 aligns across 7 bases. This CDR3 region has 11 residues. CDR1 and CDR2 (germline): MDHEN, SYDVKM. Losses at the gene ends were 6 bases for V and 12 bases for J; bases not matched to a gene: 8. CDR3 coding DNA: TGTGCCAGCAGCTACCTGGGACAGTGGTACTTC. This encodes CASSYLGQWYF. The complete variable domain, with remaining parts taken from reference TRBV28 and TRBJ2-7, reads DVKVTQSSRYLVKRTGEKVFLECVQDMDHENMFWYRQDPGLGLRLIYFSYDVKMKEKGDIPEGYSVSREKKERFSLILESASTNQTSMYLCASSYLGQWYFGPGTRLTVT.

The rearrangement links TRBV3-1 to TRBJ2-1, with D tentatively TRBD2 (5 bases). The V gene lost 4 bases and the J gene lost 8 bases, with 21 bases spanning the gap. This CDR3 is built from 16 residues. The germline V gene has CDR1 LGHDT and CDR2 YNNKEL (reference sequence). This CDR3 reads CASSPAQGRIQHEQFF. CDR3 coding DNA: TGTGCCAGCAGCCCCGCTCAAGGGAGAATCCAGCATGAGCAGTTCTTC.

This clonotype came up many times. CDR3 nucleotides: TGTGCCAGCAGCTCGAACAGGGGTGAGCAGTTCTTC. It translates to CASSSNRGEQFF. The chain is built from TRBV5-4 and TRBJ2-1; the match to TRBD1 covers 7 bases. The J segment lost 9 bases and the V segment lost 3 bases, leaving 3 bases of the junction unmatched. CDR1 and CDR2 from the germline V gene are SGHNT and YYREEE (reference sequence). The CDR3 spans 12 residues.

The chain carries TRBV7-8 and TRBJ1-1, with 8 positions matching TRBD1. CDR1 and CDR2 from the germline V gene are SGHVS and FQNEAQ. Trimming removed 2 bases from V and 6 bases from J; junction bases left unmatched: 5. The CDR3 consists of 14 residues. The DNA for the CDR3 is TGTGCCAGCAGCTTACAGGGGGCGAGTTCTGAAGCTTTCTTT. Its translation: CASSLQGASSEAFF.

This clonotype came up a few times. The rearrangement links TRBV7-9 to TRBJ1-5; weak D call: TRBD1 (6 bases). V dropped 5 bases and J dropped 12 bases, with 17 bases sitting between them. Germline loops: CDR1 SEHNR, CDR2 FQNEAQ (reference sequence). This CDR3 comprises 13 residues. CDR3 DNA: TGTGCCAGCAGCGCCGGGACACCGAAGCTCCAGCATTTT. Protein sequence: CASSAGTPKLQHF.

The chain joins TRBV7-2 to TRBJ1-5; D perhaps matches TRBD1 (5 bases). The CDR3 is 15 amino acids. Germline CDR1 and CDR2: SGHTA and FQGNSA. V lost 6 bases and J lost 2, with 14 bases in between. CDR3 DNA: TGTGCCAGCAGGGGGGGGGGGAAAGGCAATCAGCCCCAGCATTTT. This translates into CASRGGGKGNQPQHF.

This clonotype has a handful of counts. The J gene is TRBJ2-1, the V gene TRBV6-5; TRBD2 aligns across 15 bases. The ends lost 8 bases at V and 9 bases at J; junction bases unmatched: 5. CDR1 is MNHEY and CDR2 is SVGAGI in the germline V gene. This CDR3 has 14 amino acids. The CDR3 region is CASARTSGGGEQFF. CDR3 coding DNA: TGTGCCAGCGCCCGGACTAGCGGGGGGGGTGAGCAGTTCTTC.

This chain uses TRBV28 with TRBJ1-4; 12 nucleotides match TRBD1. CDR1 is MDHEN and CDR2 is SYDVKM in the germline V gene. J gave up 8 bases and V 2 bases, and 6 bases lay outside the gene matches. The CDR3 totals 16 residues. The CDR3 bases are TGTGCCAGCAGTTTAACCGGGACAGGGGGCGAAGAAAAACTGTTTTTT. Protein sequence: CASSLTGTGGEEKLFF.

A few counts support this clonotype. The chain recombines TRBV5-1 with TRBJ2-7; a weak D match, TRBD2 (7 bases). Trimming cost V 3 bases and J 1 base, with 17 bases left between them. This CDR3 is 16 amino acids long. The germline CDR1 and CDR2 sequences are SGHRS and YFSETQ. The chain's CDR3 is CASSSGGGALSYEQYF. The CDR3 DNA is TGCGCCAGCAGCTCCGGTGGGGGGGCCTTATCCTACGAGCAGTACTTC.

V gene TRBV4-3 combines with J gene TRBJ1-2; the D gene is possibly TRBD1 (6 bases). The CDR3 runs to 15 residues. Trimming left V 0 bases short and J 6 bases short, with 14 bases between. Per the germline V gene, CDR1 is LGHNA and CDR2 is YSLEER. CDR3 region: CASSQDSYQGNGYTF. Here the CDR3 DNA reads TGCGCCAGCAGCCAAGACTCGTATCAGGGGAATGGCTACACCTTC.

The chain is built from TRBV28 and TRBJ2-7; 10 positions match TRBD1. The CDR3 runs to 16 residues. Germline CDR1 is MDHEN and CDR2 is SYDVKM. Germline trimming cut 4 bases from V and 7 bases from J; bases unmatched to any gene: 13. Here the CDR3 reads CASSSHGTGVTGEQYF. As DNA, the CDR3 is TGTGCCAGCAGTTCCCACGGGACAGGGGTGACCGGGGAGCAGTACTTC. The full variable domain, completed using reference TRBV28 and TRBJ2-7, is DVKVTQSSRYLVKRTGEKVFLECVQDMDHENMFWYRQDPGLGLRLIYFSYDVKMKEKGDIPEGYSVSREKKERFSLILESASTNQTSMYLCASSSHGTGVTGEQYFGPGTRLTVT.